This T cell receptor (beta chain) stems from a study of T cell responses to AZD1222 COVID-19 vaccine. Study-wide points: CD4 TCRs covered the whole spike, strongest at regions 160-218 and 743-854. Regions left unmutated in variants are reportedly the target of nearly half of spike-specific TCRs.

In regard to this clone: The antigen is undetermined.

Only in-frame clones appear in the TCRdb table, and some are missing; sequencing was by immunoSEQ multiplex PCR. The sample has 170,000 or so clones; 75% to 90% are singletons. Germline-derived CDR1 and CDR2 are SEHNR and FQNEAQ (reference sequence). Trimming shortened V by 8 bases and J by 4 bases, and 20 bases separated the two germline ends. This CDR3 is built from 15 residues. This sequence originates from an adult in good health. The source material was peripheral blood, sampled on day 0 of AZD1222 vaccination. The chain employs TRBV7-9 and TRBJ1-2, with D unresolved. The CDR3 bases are TGTGCCAGCGGAGGAACGCGAGAGACACCCTATGGCTACACCTTC. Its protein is CASGGTRETPYGYTF.